Each of the 24 T cell receptor beta chains below was sequenced from the same sample in a study of a mutant IDH1 vaccine in newly diagnosed glioma. Antigens of these TCRs are unknown. Measured with immunoSEQ multiplex PCR; TCRdb has only the in-frame clones, and not every one. The sample lists 30,000 to 35,000 clones, about 87% occurring once. Time point of the sample: week 47, end of study. With topical imiquimod, each dose of the vaccine consisted of 300 ug of mutant IDH1 20-mer peptide. The specimen was PBMCs, collected from a glioma patient whose treatment included an IDH1 peptide vaccine. These receptors all stem from a woman in her twenties or thirties with glioma.

The rearrangement joins TRBV9 to TRBJ1-2; 7 bases line up with TRBD1. The CDR3 contains 16 residues. CDR1 is SGDLS and CDR2 is YYNGEE in the germline V gene. With V trimmed by 4 bases and J by 2 bases, 11 bases remained unmatched. As DNA, the CDR3 is TGTGCCAGCAGCCCTCGGACAGGCCTGGGGAACTATGGCTACACCTTC. Amino acids: CASSPRTGLGNYGYTF.

This clone was counted once. V usage is TRBV7-8 and J usage is TRBJ2-7; 10 bases fit TRBD1. V lost 3 bases and J lost 2; bases outside the gene matches: 1. The CDR3 has 14 amino acids. Per the germline V gene, CDR1 is SGHVS and CDR2 is FQNEAQ. The CDR3 nucleotides read TGTGCCAGCAGCTTGGACAGGGGGACCTACGAGCAGTACTTC. This encodes CASSLDRGTYEQYF.

This clone was observed a handful of times. The chain has TRBV2 and TRBJ1-2; tentatively, D is TRBD1 (5 bases). In germline, CDR1 is SNHLY, CDR2 FYNNEI. V was trimmed by 4 bases and J by 1 base, leaving 7 bases between them. This CDR3 spans 13 amino acids. This CDR3 is CASSGDSNYGYTF. CDR3 coding DNA: TGTGCCAGCAGTGGCGACAGTAACTATGGCTACACCTTC.

This chain joins TRBV5-5 and TRBJ1-6, with D uncertain. The V end lost 1 base, the J end lost 9 bases, and 11 bases lay between the germline ends. The V gene's germline CDR1 is SGHKS and CDR2 YYEKEE (reference sequence). The CDR3 is 14 amino acids. The CDR3 region has the DNA TGTGCCAGCAGCTTGAAGGAACTAGGTTCACCCCTCCACTTT. Translated, it gives CASSLKELGSPLHF.

The chain is built from TRBV19 and TRBJ2-7, with a tentative D call TRBD1 (6 bases). The germline V and J ends were trimmed by 10 bases and 3 bases, with 16 bases remaining between them. The CDR3 length is 13 residues. Germline CDR1 LNHDA, CDR2 SQIVND (reference sequence). CDR3 amino acids: CATALGGNYEQYF. For the CDR3, the DNA is TGTGCCACCGCCCTAGGGGGAAACTACGAGCAGTACTTC.

The chain joins TRBV20-1 to TRBJ1-2; D gene unclear. Germline assignment: CDR1 DFQATT and CDR2 SNEGSKA (reference sequence). V was clipped by 3 bases and J by 6 bases, with 2 bases between them. This CDR3 comprises 9 residues. The CDR3 region is CSARNGYTF. The CDR3 DNA reads as TGCAGTGCTAGGAATGGCTACACCTTC.

The chain couples TRBV5-5 to TRBJ1-1; D is perhaps TRBD1 (6 bases). CDR3 length: 13 amino acids. V lost 0 bases and J 7 bases, leaving 10 bases between the germline ends. CDR1 and CDR2 (germline): SGHKS, YYEKEE (reference sequence). Written as DNA, the CDR3 is TGTGCCAGCAGCTTGGGGCAGGGGATTGAAGCTTTCTTT. Translating gives CASSLGQGIEAFF.

This clone has a single count. The V and J genes are TRBV1 and TRBJ2-7; the table's D call of TRBD1 was not tested on the DNA. TRBV1 is labeled a pseudogene. CDR3 length: 15 residues. The CDR3 DNA reads TGCACCAGCAGCACCCGGACAGGGTGGACCTACGAGCAGTACTTC. Translated: CTSSTRTGWTYEQYF.

The rearrangement joins TRBV10-3 to TRBJ2-1; D is perhaps TRBD1 (6 bases). Per germline, CDR1 ENHRY and CDR2 SYGVKD. CDR3 size: 13 residues. Deletions cut 11 bases from V and 6 bases from J, with 17 bases between. CDR3 sequence reads: CAFGRQAGNEQFF. CDR3 in DNA: TGTGCCTTCGGCAGACAGGCTGGCAATGAGCAGTTCTTC.

The V gene is TRBV27, the J gene TRBJ1-2; no definite D call. The CDR3 is made up of 12 amino acids. Trimming pared 5 bases from V and 4 bases from J, leaving 8 bases between. Germline V CDR1 and CDR2: MNHEY, SMNVEV (reference sequence). The CDR3 DNA sequence: TGTGCCAGCAGTCCCCAATCCTATGGCTACACCTTC. As protein: CASSPQSYGYTF.

This clone was seen more than once but under ten times. This chain joins TRBV10-3 and TRBJ1-5; D possibly corresponds to TRBD1 (5 bases). Trimming removed 2 bases at V and 2 bases at J, with 10 bases between. CDR1 is ENHRY and CDR2 is SYGVKD in the germline V gene. This CDR3 has 15 residues. The CDR3 DNA is TGTGCCATCAGTGAGGAAGGAGGGGGCAATCAGCCCCAGCATTTT. Its translation: CAISEEGGGNQPQHF.

The gene calls are TRBV7-9 and TRBJ1-4; no clear D. Germline V CDR1 and CDR2: SEHNR, FQNEAQ (reference sequence). The V end lost 5 bases, the J end lost 8 bases, and 12 bases lay between the germline ends. CDR3 size: 13 residues. The CDR3 spells CASSPDSGEKLFF. DNA for the CDR3: TGTGCCAGCAGCCCCGACTCTGGAGAAAAACTGTTTTTT.

The chain employs TRBV30 and TRBJ1-1, with D uncertain. Germline V lookup: CDR1 GTSNPN, CDR2 SVGIG (reference sequence). The CDR3 covers 11 residues. V lost 2 bases and J 8 bases, leaving 9 bases between the germline ends. CDR3 sequence: CAWSFRSEAFF. As DNA, the CDR3 is TGTGCCTGGAGTTTTCGGTCGGAAGCTTTCTTT.

V gene TRBV7-9 combines with J gene TRBJ2-7; 7 bases map to TRBD1. The germline CDR1 and CDR2 sequences are SEHNR and FQNEAQ (reference sequence). The CDR3 loop spans 15 amino acids. After removal of 10 bases from V and 4 bases from J, the junction contained 16 bases not matched to a gene. The CDR3 DNA reads TGTGCCACCCAAAAGCCGGGGACAGAAAAATACGAGCAGTACTTC. This codes for CATQKPGTEKYEQYF.

V gene TRBV5-6 combines with J gene TRBJ2-7, with D possibly matching TRBD1 (5 bases). Per the germline V gene, CDR1 is SGHDT and CDR2 is YYEEEE. CDR3 length: 11 residues. Between the trimmed V and J ends, which lost 4 bases and 7 bases, there was a span of 9 bases. In DNA, the CDR3 is TGTGCCAGCAGCGTGTCAGGGGAGCAGTACTTC. This codes for CASSVSGEQYF.

The chain carries TRBV6-1 and TRBJ1-5, with D maybe TRBD1 (6 bases). The length of the CDR3 is 17 residues. V lost 3 bases and J lost 3, with 18 bases in between. Germline V gene lookup returns CDR1 MNHNS and CDR2 SASEGT. DNA for the CDR3: TGTGCCAGCAGTGAGTCAGTCCCCGGACAGATCAATCAGCCCCAGCATTTT. Its protein product is CASSESVPGQINQPQHF.

This chain links TRBV15 with TRBJ2-5; 10 nucleotides agree with TRBD1. V trimming: 3 bases; J trimming: 6 bases; junction bases outside the gene matches: 10. The CDR3 has 16 amino acids. Per germline, CDR1 LNHNV and CDR2 YYDKDF (reference sequence). The CDR3 region has the DNA TGTGCCACCAGCAGTCCGGGGACAGGGGCGGTGAAGACCCAGTACTTC. Translation gives CATSSPGTGAVKTQYF.

Written as DNA, the CDR3 is TGTGCCACCAGCAGGGCGTTTGGGGACACCCCCTACGAGCAGTACTTC. This translates into CATSRAFGDTPYEQYF. The chain has TRBV15 and TRBJ2-7; perhaps TRBD1 as D (6 bases). Germline V gene sequence: CDR1 LNHNV, CDR2 YYDKDF (reference sequence). This CDR3 contains 16 residues. Trimming took off 3 bases at V and 2 bases at J, with 17 bases between the two ends.

CDR3 amino acids: CASSPSRSPSPLHF. CDR3 nucleotides: TGTGCCAGCAGCCCAAGCAGGTCGCCCTCACCCCTCCACTTT. The chain recombines TRBV11-2 with TRBJ1-6; D not resolved. Germline V gives CDR1 SGHAT, CDR2 FQNNGV. This CDR3 is built from 14 residues. V lost 5 bases and J lost 10, with 15 bases in between.

V is TRBV6-1 and J is TRBJ2-7; a possible D gene is TRBD2 (6 bases). The germline CDR1 and CDR2 sequences are MNHNS and SASEGT. V lost 4 bases to trimming and J lost 2 bases, with 18 bases between them. This CDR3 region has 16 residues. CDR3 sequence: CASSVGGTPKAYEQYF. CDR3 DNA sequence: TGTGCCAGCAGTGTGGGCGGGACTCCTAAGGCCTACGAGCAGTACTTC.

V and J are TRBV12-5 and TRBJ1-2; D gene ambiguous. With 0 bases removed from V and 6 bases from J, the gap between germline ends came to 11 bases. The germline V gene encodes CDR1 LGHNT and CDR2 FRNRAP. This CDR3 is 14 amino acids long. The DNA of the CDR3 is TGTGCTAGTGGTTTGGTACTGCCTGGGCATGGCTACACCTTC. It specifies CASGLVLPGHGYTF.

This chain joins TRBV5-1 and TRBJ1-2; no firm D call. V was clipped by 0 bases and J by 1 base, with 4 bases between them. CDR3 size: 13 residues. CDR1 is SGHRS, CDR2 YFSETQ, per germline. The CDR3 sequence: CASSLGGNYGYTF. CDR3 nucleotides: TGCGCCAGCAGCTTGGGGGGTAACTATGGCTACACCTTC.

The V and J genes are TRBV6-6 and TRBJ2-7, with D possibly TRBD1 on 6 matching bases. Germline V gene data show CDR1 as MNHNY and CDR2 as SVGAGI (reference sequence). The CDR3 runs to 12 residues. V lost 6 bases and J lost 4, with 10 bases in between. CDR3 sequence (DNA): TGTGCCAGCAGCCTCGGACAGTACGAGCAGTACTTC. It specifies CASSLGQYEQYF.

The V call is TRBV27, the J call TRBJ2-1; D not certain. Trimming took off 5 bases at V and 0 bases at J, with 14 bases between the two ends. Germline assignment: CDR1 MNHEY and CDR2 SMNVEV (reference sequence). The CDR3 has 16 amino acids. The CDR3 protein is CASSVSPASSYNEQFF. DNA of the CDR3: TGTGCCAGCAGTGTTAGCCCGGCGAGCTCCTACAATGAGCAGTTCTTC.